The rows below give T cell receptor beta chains drawn from one sample of a study of cytomegalovirus exposure and HLA in healthy donors. The data were produced by immunoSEQ multiplex PCR, yet TCRdb's version contains in-frame clones alone and is incomplete. Seen here are 95,000 to 150,000 clones, less than 85% observed once, and the top ten hold approximately 8.4%. Sequencing input: PBMCs. The receptors come from a man aged 25 to 45 in good health and CMV-seropositive. CDR3s leave out the opening cysteine and the closing phenylalanine or tryptophan. The D gene is left open where the match is weak. Some rows mark clone size as missing; the rest say once, few, many or name a class of expanded clone.

j_call d_call cdr3_length clone_size v_call cdr3_aa
TRBJ2-3 TRBD2 19 - TRBV28 ASRLPAEGTSGGAPTDTQY
- TRBD1 13 - TRBV4-1 ASSPRDRSSYEQY
TRBJ1-1 TRBD1 16 - TRBV19 ATRLSPRTGGGQAEAF
TRBJ1-5 - 12 - TRBV19 ASSMDSRAQPQH
TRBJ2-3 TRBD1 14 - TRBV5-1 ASSSGQGQSTDTQY
TRBJ1-4 - 14 - TRBV9 ASSVGGLRGNEKLF
TRBJ2-1 - 16 few TRBV5-1 ASSLGGQYQSFYNEQF
TRBJ2-7 - 12 - TRBV6-1 ASSDLLSRDEQY
TRBJ2-5 TRBD1 15 - TRBV5-5 ASSFGQGALLEETQY
TRBJ1-5 TRBD1 20 - TRBV12-5 ASGSRSNPRDRAKNSNQPQH
TRBJ2-1 - 10 - TRBV2 ASSYSDNEQF
TRBJ1-1 TRBD1 16 few TRBV9 ASSPYPGGTGFRTEAF
TRBJ2-7 TRBD1 11 - TRBV5-1 ASSQTTGGEQY
TRBJ2-7 TRBD1 14 once TRBV7-7 ASSLAAGQGVYEQY
TRBJ2-1 - 11 - TRBV27 ASAIGLGDEQF
TRBJ1-2 TRBD1 15 - TRBV4-2 ASSQMDRGRESSVYT
TRBJ1-1 - 14 - TRBV7-6 ASSLGFGQGNTEAF
TRBJ2-1 TRBD2 13 few TRBV9 ASSVGTSVYNEQF
TRBJ1-1 - 11 - TRBV29-1 SGATGINTEAF
TRBJ2-1 - 13 few TRBV30 AWAGGRGSYNEQF
TRBJ2-7 TRBD2 13 - TRBV6-1 ASSLTSGGSYEQY
TRBJ2-5 - 9 - TRBV5-6 ASSRRETQY
TRBJ2-7 TRBD1 11 - TRBV12-5 ASGFGLRDSLN
TRBJ1-2 TRBD1 17 - TRBV7-3 ASSLRPNQPVGQGNGYT
TRBJ2-7 - 12 - TRBV9 ASSPLDRIYEQY
TRBJ2-3 TRBD1 15 - TRBV28 ASSSQATGQGTDTQY
TRBJ2-7 TRBD1 12 - TRBV6-6 AISDRVNTYEQY
TRBJ1-2 TRBD1 13 - TRBV4-1 ASSQQGGLNYGYT
- TRBD2 16 - TRBV6-1 ASSEYIAGALISYEQY
TRBJ1-1 TRBD1 15 - TRBV5-1 ASTPSGTGGLRTEAF
TRBJ2-7 TRBD1 9 - TRBV10-3 AIGTVYEQY
TRBJ2-2 TRBD1 13 - TRBV25-1 ASSSGTGNTGELF
TRBJ2-7 TRBD2 16 - TRBV19 ASSPRTSGAPTTREQY
TRBJ1-4 TRBD1 13 - TRBV9 ASSSQGAGNEKLF
TRBJ2-5 TRBD1 14 - TRBV5-1 ASSLVQTGGLGTQY